The entry below describes one T cell receptor (beta chain). Its target is not known. Original data processing: In the immunoSEQ data, sequences were junction-only and lacked quality scores, so filtering differed. Some clones are missing from TCRdb's copy, which holds only in-frame ones; the method was immunoSEQ multiplex PCR. That table gives V, J and clone size, and the DNA gave D and trimming. The sample consists of roughly 2.5 million clones, 85% to 95% of them appearing once. Germline V lookup: CDR1 SGDLS, CDR2 YYNGEE. Trimming removed 3 bases from V and 6 bases from J; junction bases left unmatched: 6. The CDR3 totals 14 residues. This entry comes from a study of shared clonotypes between healthy human individuals. Findings and caveats of the study: Richness estimates generally favored naive over memory subsets.

The rearrangement links TRBV9 to TRBJ1-1, with TRBD1 matching over 9 bases. This TCR derives from a man aged 18 to 29 in good health. Source material: naive CD4+ T cells sorted from blood. Subset indicated: CD45RA+ positively selected. The CDR3 is CASSAGQGYSEAFF. Here the CDR3 DNA reads TGTGCCAGCAGCGCAGGACAGGGGTACTCTGAAGCTTTCTTT. The full variable domain, completed using reference TRBV9 and TRBJ1-1, is DSGVTQTPKHLITATGQRVTLRCSPRSGDLSVYWYQQSLDQGLQFLIQYYNGEERAKGNILERFSAQQFPDLHSELNLSSLELGDSALYFCASSAGQGYSEAFFGQGTRLTVV.